This T cell receptor beta chain was observed in a study of blood T cell repertoires in COVID-19. This CDR3 is built from 16 residues. Trimming removed 2 bases at V and 6 bases at J, with 19 bases between. Germline values: CDR1 MGHRA, CDR2 YSYEKL. Assignments of participants to cohorts depended upon their own reported clinical history. Only in-frame clones appear in the TCRdb table, and some are missing; sequencing was by immunoSEQ multiplex PCR. The sample records some 380,000 clones, approximately 85% being singletons. What was sequenced was PBMCs or T cells enriched from blood (not recorded which). This clonotype was obtained from a woman aged 35 to 49 with acute COVID-19. This rearrangement joins TRBV4-1 to TRBJ1-2; D gene ambiguous. CDR3 bases: TGCGCCAGCAGCCAAACGGCGGCACTTGCGGCGGATGGCTACACCTTC. This sequence encodes CASSQTAALAADGYTF.